These T cell receptor beta chains were read from a single sample in a study of blood T cell repertoires in COVID-19. Some clones are missing from TCRdb's copy, which holds only in-frame ones; the method was immunoSEQ multiplex PCR. The sample has 430,000 or so clones; 88% are singletons. The sample taken for sequencing was PBMCs or T cells enriched from blood (not recorded which). These receptors were obtained from a woman in her thirties or forties who had recovered from COVID-19. Each CDR3 is given with its conserved first and last residue. Each record gives: J gene, V gene, clone size, CDR3 protein. Some rows have no size entry. The others give once, few or many, or a class for an expanded clone.

j_call: TRBJ1-1
v_call: TRBV18
clone_size: .
cdr3_aa: CASSLDRVEAFF

j_call: TRBJ2-2
v_call: TRBV5-1
clone_size: .
cdr3_aa: CASSPGTGETGELFF

j_call: TRBJ2-1
v_call: TRBV7-9
clone_size: .
cdr3_aa: CASSPLSGVYNEQFF

j_call: TRBJ2-7
v_call: TRBV15
clone_size: few
cdr3_aa: CATSRDRSSYEQYF

j_call: TRBJ2-2
v_call: TRBV5-4
clone_size: .
cdr3_aa: CASSLKRASGVNTGELFF

j_call: TRBJ1-1
v_call: TRBV7-2
clone_size: .
cdr3_aa: CASSLQGGDTEAFF

j_call: TRBJ2-4
v_call: TRBV6-2/TRBV6-3
clone_size: .
cdr3_aa: CASSYSILADNIQYF

j_call: TRBJ1-2
v_call: TRBV10-3
clone_size: .
cdr3_aa: CAIGPGLYTF

j_call: TRBJ1-3
v_call: TRBV29-1
clone_size: .
cdr3_aa: CSVNGGDSGNTIYF

j_call: TRBJ1-1
v_call: TRBV13
clone_size: .
cdr3_aa: CASSLQGNTEAFF

j_call: TRBJ2-1
v_call: TRBV27
clone_size: .
cdr3_aa: CASSLYLRQTLSNEQFF

j_call: TRBJ1-4
v_call: TRBV4-1
clone_size: .
cdr3_aa: CASSQVPGTYNEKLFF

j_call: TRBJ2-7
v_call: TRBV6-1
clone_size: .
cdr3_aa: CASSATIRTSGGYEQYF

j_call: TRBJ2-2
v_call: TRBV4-1
clone_size: .
cdr3_aa: CASSHILAGGPPGKGTGELFF

j_call: TRBJ2-3
v_call: TRBV4-2
clone_size: .
cdr3_aa: CASSQEGGLAGGSNTQYF

j_call: TRBJ2-1
v_call: TRBV18
clone_size: .
cdr3_aa: CASSTLGGAEGIEQFF

j_call: TRBJ2-7
v_call: TRBV11-2
clone_size: .
cdr3_aa: CASSPPGGIGEQYF

j_call: TRBJ1-4
v_call: TRBV5-1
clone_size: .
cdr3_aa: CASSPMGLATNEKLFF

j_call: TRBJ1-1
v_call: TRBV10-2
clone_size: few
cdr3_aa: CASSHRGNTEAFF

j_call: TRBJ2-3
v_call: TRBV27
clone_size: once
cdr3_aa: CASSGGGGRADTQYF

j_call: TRBJ1-5
v_call: TRBV4-1
clone_size: .
cdr3_aa: CASSLFNQPQHF

j_call: TRBJ1-5
v_call: TRBV20-1
clone_size: few
cdr3_aa: CSAARGGALHF

j_call: TRBJ1-1
v_call: TRBV14
clone_size: .
cdr3_aa: CASNHRQGSTEAFF

j_call: TRBJ2-2
v_call: TRBV11-2
clone_size: .
cdr3_aa: CASSRNRNGELFF

j_call: TRBJ1-6
v_call: TRBV12-3/TRBV12-4
clone_size: .
cdr3_aa: CASTRGSSPLHF

j_call: TRBJ2-7
v_call: TRBV5-3
clone_size: .
cdr3_aa: CARSLGSRVDEQYF

j_call: TRBJ2-7
v_call: TRBV5-4
clone_size: .
cdr3_aa: CASSLAGVKGQYF

j_call: TRBJ2-5
v_call: TRBV11-3
clone_size: .
cdr3_aa: CASSLPLRETQYF

j_call: TRBJ2-3
v_call: TRBV29-1
clone_size: .
cdr3_aa: CSVGGVDTQYF

j_call: TRBJ1-5
v_call: TRBV18
clone_size: .
cdr3_aa: CASSPVPTGGPQNNQPQHF

j_call: TRBJ2-1
v_call: TRBV29-1
clone_size: once
cdr3_aa: CSVRNSAGTSGRASSYNEQFF

j_call: TRBJ2-5
v_call: TRBV5-6
clone_size: few
cdr3_aa: CASSLGGTTLLEYF

j_call: TRBJ1-5
v_call: TRBV6-5
clone_size: once
cdr3_aa: CASSPDRVNQPQHF

j_call: TRBJ2-2
v_call: TRBV7-9
clone_size: few
cdr3_aa: CASSFLAGAGGNTGELFF

j_call: TRBJ1-6
v_call: TRBV7-2
clone_size: .
cdr3_aa: CASSLVMGPSNSPLHF

j_call: TRBJ2-3
v_call: TRBV10-3
clone_size: .
cdr3_aa: CASVRTGSNLAPDTQYF

j_call: TRBJ2-1
v_call: TRBV7-2
clone_size: .
cdr3_aa: CASREGTARGPQQFF

j_call: TRBJ1-1
v_call: TRBV19
clone_size: few
cdr3_aa: CASSIEAGGSTEAFF

j_call: TRBJ1-2
v_call: TRBV18
clone_size: .
cdr3_aa: CASSPPGARTGNYGYTF